Presented here are 32 T cell receptor beta chains from one specimen sequenced in a study of T cell responses to AZD1222 COVID-19 vaccine. Generated by immunoSEQ multiplex PCR, the TCRdb table keeps only in-frame clones and is missing some. Here the sample spans 150,000 or so clones, approximately 90% being singletons. Sequenced here: peripheral blood, sampled on day 0 of AZD1222 vaccination. These receptors originate from an adult in good health.

The V gene is TRBV18, the J gene TRBJ2-7, with 8 bases that match TRBD1. Germline CDR1 reads KGHSH; CDR2 reads LQKENI. Unmatched junction bases numbered 7, after V lost 6 bases and J lost 0 bases. CDR3 length: 15 amino acids. The CDR3 sequence is CASSWGQVNSYEQYF. The CDR3 coding sequence is TGTGCCAGCTCCTGGGGACAGGTAAACTCCTACGAGCAGTACTTC.

This clone was picked up one time. The genes are TRBV7-9 and TRBJ2-1, with a possible D match to TRBD2 (5 bases). This CDR3 is 17 amino acids long. Trimming pared 0 bases from V and 6 bases from J, leaving 18 bases between. The germline gives CDR1 SEHNR, CDR2 FQNEAQ (reference sequence). CDR3 sequence reads: CASSLAPARARGNEQFF. CDR3 sequence (DNA): TGTGCCAGCAGCTTAGCCCCCGCGAGGGCCAGAGGCAATGAGCAGTTCTTC.

The gene calls are TRBV4-1 and TRBJ2-3; the match to TRBD2 covers 8 bases. The CDR3 is 17 residues long. The V segment lost 0 bases and the J segment 4 bases; nucleotides outside the gene matches: 9. CDR1 is MGHRA, CDR2 YSYEKL, per germline. CDR3 protein: CASSQEPLADRADTQYF. The CDR3 nucleotides read TGCGCCAGCAGCCAAGAGCCACTAGCGGATAGGGCAGATACGCAGTATTTT.

The V gene is TRBV6-2 or TRBV6-3, the J gene TRBJ2-7, with 8 bases that match TRBD2. This CDR3 spans 14 amino acids. V was pared by 5 bases and J by 5 bases, with 8 bases of the junction left unmatched. CDR1 MNHEY and CDR2 SVGEGT come from the germline V gene. CDR3 in amino acids: CASSPGGTLHEQYF. CDR3 bases: TGTGCCAGCAGTCCGGGAGGGACGCTCCACGAGCAGTACTTC.

The V call is TRBV7-3, the J call TRBJ1-2; TRBD1 matches at 9 bases. The length of the CDR3 is 16 residues. In germline, CDR1 is SGHTA, CDR2 FQGTGA. The ends lost 4 bases at V and 7 bases at J; junction bases unmatched: 13. CDR3 loop: CASSSFPGTGLIGYTF. Written as DNA, the CDR3 is TGTGCCAGCAGCTCATTCCCCGGGACAGGGCTTATTGGCTACACCTTC.

The chain uses TRBV10-3 and TRBJ1-2, with D unclear. Between the trimmed V and J ends, which lost 3 bases and 8 bases, there was a span of 10 bases. This CDR3 contains 12 residues. Looked up from germline, CDR1 is ENHRY and CDR2 is SYGVKD. The CDR3 is CAISDLDIGYTF. In nucleotides, the CDR3 is TGTGCCATCAGTGACCTAGACATAGGCTACACCTTC.

This clone was found a few times. This chain links TRBV2 with TRBJ2-7; 11 bases are a match to TRBD2. J was trimmed by 12 bases and V by 4 bases; bases with no gene match: 8. The length of the CDR3 is 13 residues. CDR1 and CDR2 (germline): SNHLY, FYNNEI. CDR3: CASSVSLAGDLYF. The DNA of the CDR3 is TGTGCCAGCAGTGTTTCACTAGCGGGAGATCTGTACTTC.

The chain carries TRBV6-4 and TRBJ1-1, with D hard to call. Germline CDR1 reads MRHNA; CDR2 reads SNTAGT. The V and J ends lost 4 bases and 0 bases respectively, with 12 bases between them. The CDR3 runs 15 residues. The CDR3 protein is CASSVKSGMNTEAFF. The DNA for the CDR3 is TGTGCCAGCAGTGTAAAAAGTGGGATGAACACTGAAGCTTTCTTT.

The chain is built from TRBV29-1 and TRBJ2-1, with 10 bases identical to TRBD2. This CDR3 is built from 13 residues. Germline V lookup: CDR1 SQVTM, CDR2 ANQGSEA. Trimming cost V 6 bases and J 5 bases; bases outside gene matches: 4. The CDR3 protein is CSVLLAGNNEQFF. DNA of the CDR3: TGCAGCGTACTACTAGCGGGGAACAATGAGCAGTTCTTC.

The J gene is TRBJ2-5, the V gene TRBV3-1 (or the pseudogene TRBV3-2), with D maybe TRBD2 (6 bases). The CDR3 has 15 residues. V dropped 2 bases and J dropped 9 bases, with 19 bases sitting between them. Germline V gene lookup returns CDR1 LGHDT and CDR2 YNNKEL (reference sequence). For the CDR3, the DNA is TGTGCCAGCAGCCAACTAGGACCGACGGGCGGGGCCCAGTACTTC. It yields the protein CASSQLGPTGGAQYF.

This CDR3 is CASSVDPDNEQFF. The CDR3 DNA follows: TGCGCCAGCAGCGTGGACCCAGACAATGAGCAGTTCTTC. V usage is TRBV5-1 and J usage is TRBJ2-1, with unresolved D. The V end lost 4 bases, the J end lost 5 bases, and 10 bases lay between the germline ends. The CDR3 has 13 amino acids. Germline lookup yields CDR1 SGHRS and CDR2 YFSETQ.

The chain uses TRBV28 and TRBJ1-2; 8 bases match TRBD1. V gave up 6 bases and J gave up 8 bases; unmatched junction bases: 5. Germline values: CDR1 MDHEN, CDR2 SYDVKM. CDR3 size: 12 residues. CDR3 residues: CASRRAGGGYTF. CDR3 bases: TGTGCCAGCAGAAGGGCAGGGGGCGGCTACACCTTC.

This clone was counted a single time. V gene TRBV19 combines with J gene TRBJ1-5, with D possibly being TRBD1 (6 bases). V gave up 8 bases and J gave up 3 bases, with 11 bases separating them. This CDR3 region has 13 residues. CDR1 LNHDA and CDR2 SQIVND come from the germline V gene (reference sequence). The DNA for the CDR3 is TGTGCCAGTGACGGACAGCTCAATCAGCCCCAGCATTTT. Protein sequence: CASDGQLNQPQHF. Variable domain in full (rest from reference TRBV19 and TRBJ1-5): DGGITQSPKYLFRKEGQNVTLSCEQNLNHDAMYWYRQDPGQGLRLIYYSQIVNDFQKGDIAEGYSVSREKKESFPLTVTSAQKNPTAFYLCASDGQLNQPQHFGDGTRLSIL.

The J gene is TRBJ2-7, the V gene TRBV15, with D tentatively TRBD1 (5 bases). V shed 8 bases and J shed 3 bases, with 14 bases lying between them. The germline V gene encodes CDR1 LNHNV and CDR2 YYDKDF (reference sequence). This CDR3 has 13 amino acids. The CDR3 region is CATATRDSYEQYF. The DNA for the CDR3 is TGTGCCACCGCGACCAGGGATAGCTACGAGCAGTACTTC.

The V call is TRBV3-1 (or the pseudogene TRBV3-2), the J call TRBJ2-7; 15 nucleotides line up with TRBD2. V trimming: 4 bases; J trimming: 2 bases; junction bases outside the gene matches: 3. The germline V gene encodes CDR1 LGHDT and CDR2 YNNKEL (reference sequence). The CDR3 covers 16 residues. DNA of the CDR3: TGTGCCAGCAGCCGAGGACTAGCGGGAGGGCCCTACGAGCAGTACTTC. Translated, it gives CASSRGLAGGPYEQYF.

CDR3 coding DNA: TGTGCCAGCAGCTTGACTGACAGACATTCACCCCTCCACTTT. Its protein product is CASSLTDRHSPLHF. V and J are TRBV7-9 and TRBJ1-6; TRBD1 is a possible D gene (5 bases). The CDR3 sequence is 14 residues long. Germline V CDR1 and CDR2: SEHNR, FQNEAQ (reference sequence). The germline V and J ends were trimmed by 3 bases and 8 bases, with 11 bases remaining between them. The complete variable domain, with remaining parts taken from reference TRBV7-9 and TRBJ1-6, reads DTGVSQNPRHKITKRGQNVTFRCDPISEHNRLYWYRQTLGQGPEFLTYFQNEAQLEKSRLLSDRFSAERPKGSFSTLEIQRTEQGDSAMYLCASSLTDRHSPLHFGNGTRLTVT.

This chain uses TRBV28 with TRBJ2-1; D is unresolved. Germline-derived CDR1 and CDR2 are MDHEN and SYDVKM. Trimming pared 8 bases from V and 4 bases from J, leaving 9 bases between. The CDR3 runs 12 residues. The CDR3 DNA reads TGTGCCAGCGGGCCGGTATACAATGAGCAGTTCTTC. Its protein is CASGPVYNEQFF.

In its sample, this clone was seen a few times. Here the CDR3 reads CSASGRSSSYNEQFF. The DNA of the CDR3 is TGCAGTGCTAGTGGTCGGAGTAGCTCCTACAATGAGCAGTTCTTC. The chain combines TRBV20-1 with TRBJ2-1; D unresolved. Trimming took off 3 bases at V and 0 bases at J, with 12 bases between the two ends. CDR1 and CDR2 (germline): DFQATT, SNEGSKA (reference sequence). The CDR3 sequence is 15 residues long.

V is TRBV4-1 and J is TRBJ1-1; D is uncertain. This CDR3 spans 13 amino acids. Between the trimmed V and J ends, which lost 0 bases and 5 bases, there was a span of 7 bases. In germline, CDR1 is MGHRA, CDR2 YSYEKL. CDR3 sequence (DNA): TGCGCCAGCAGCCAAGATAGAGGGACTGAAGCTTTCTTT. Residues: CASSQDRGTEAFF.

V is TRBV28 and J is TRBJ2-1; 9 nucleotides match TRBD2. J lost 5 bases, V lost 2 bases, and 4 bases had no gene match. From germline, CDR1 is MDHEN and CDR2 SYDVKM. The length of the CDR3 is 15 residues. The CDR3 reads CASSLSGRPNNEQFF. The CDR3 DNA is TGTGCCAGCAGTTTAAGCGGGAGGCCCAACAATGAGCAGTTCTTC.

This chain connects TRBV20-1 to TRBJ1-4; the D is unclear. This CDR3 has 11 residues. V was shortened by 5 bases and J by 6 bases, with 7 bases between the two germline ends. Germline CDR1 is DFQATT and CDR2 is SNEGSKA (reference sequence). The CDR3 DNA reads TGCAGTGCTTCGGGGTATGAAAAACTGTTTTTT. Translation gives CSASGYEKLFF.

The genes are TRBV5-8 and TRBJ2-1; 8 bases map to TRBD2. V was pared by 2 bases and J by 9 bases, with 4 bases of the junction left unmatched. The CDR3 length is 13 residues. CDR1 is SGHTS and CDR2 is YDEGEE in the germline V gene. The CDR3, as DNA: TGTGCCAGCAGCTTCGGGACTAGTGTTGAGCAGTTCTTC. This translates into CASSFGTSVEQFF.

The chain combines TRBV28 with TRBJ1-5; D is uncertain. The CDR3 length is 15 residues. Trimming removed 6 bases from V and 3 bases from J, with 15 bases in between. CDR1 is MDHEN and CDR2 is SYDVKM in the germline V gene. The CDR3 coding sequence is TGTGCCAGCAGCTCCCCGGCAGGATCCAATCAGCCCCAGCATTTT. Its translation is CASSSPAGSNQPQHF.

The V and J genes are TRBV28 and TRBJ2-1; 7 bases match TRBD2. CDR3 length equals 15 residues. Trimming cost V 6 bases and J 0 bases; bases outside gene matches: 5. The germline gives CDR1 MDHEN, CDR2 SYDVKM. The CDR3, as DNA: TGTGCCAGCAGGGATGGCGGGAGCTCCTACAATGAGCAGTTCTTC. Translation: CASRDGGSSYNEQFF.

V usage is TRBV29-1 and J usage is TRBJ2-7, with TRBD2 matching over 13 bases. The CDR3 has 15 residues. Trimming cost V 5 bases and J 4 bases; bases outside gene matches: 8. From germline, CDR1 is SQVTM and CDR2 ANQGSEA. Here the CDR3 DNA reads TGCAGCGTTTCCGGACTAGCGGGAGAAAGGTACGAGCAGTACTTC. This encodes CSVSGLAGERYEQYF.

CDR3 DNA: TGTGCCAGCAGCTTGGAGGCCTGGCCGGGCGGAAACACCATATATTTT. Residues: CASSLEAWPGGNTIYF. The chain joins TRBV5-6 to TRBJ1-3, with D hard to call. Deletions cut 0 bases from V and 4 bases from J, with 14 bases between. The CDR3 covers 16 residues. Germline loops: CDR1 SGHDT, CDR2 YYEEEE.

The V and J genes are TRBV5-1 and TRBJ2-7; 9 nucleotides align to TRBD1. Trimming removed 3 bases from V and 5 bases from J; junction bases left unmatched: 9. The germline V gene has CDR1 SGHRS and CDR2 YFSETQ. The CDR3 consists of 15 residues. This chain's CDR3 is CASSSHTGTGNEQYF. The CDR3 DNA reads TGCGCCAGCAGCTCACATACCGGGACAGGGAACGAGCAGTACTTC.

This chain uses TRBV7-8 with TRBJ2-7, with 7 positions matching TRBD1. Trimming removed 0 bases from V and 2 bases from J; junction bases left unmatched: 7. Germline V lookup: CDR1 SGHVS, CDR2 FQNEAQ. This CDR3 contains 16 residues. CDR3: CASSLARGTVTYEQYF. The DNA of the CDR3 is TGTGCCAGCAGCTTAGCCCGTGGGACAGTCACCTACGAGCAGTACTTC.

The chain employs TRBV21-1 and TRBJ2-5; TRBD2, the table's D call, was not compared with the DNA. TRBV21-1 is a pseudogene segment. The CDR3 length is 19 residues. The DNA of the CDR3 is TGTGCCAGCAGCAAATCCCATAAGTCGGTATTAGTTCGGCAAGAGACCCAGTACTTC. Translated, it gives CASSKSHKSVLVRQETQYF.

The rearrangement links TRBV6-5 to TRBJ2-3, with 7 bases aligning to TRBD1. CDR1 is MNHEY, CDR2 SVGAGI, per germline. The ends lost 4 bases at V and 6 bases at J; junction bases unmatched: 7. CDR3 length: 14 amino acids. The CDR3 coding sequence is TGTGCCAGCAGTTGGGGACAGCTGAGCGATACGCAGTATTTT. Residues: CASSWGQLSDTQYF.

The rearrangement joins TRBV3-1 (or the pseudogene TRBV3-2) to TRBJ1-5; 7 positions match TRBD1. Trimming took 0 bases from V and 7 from J; bases not matched to a gene: 6. CDR1 is LGHDT and CDR2 is YNNKEL in the germline V gene (reference sequence). The CDR3 sequence is 15 residues long. CDR3 residues: CASSQDLTGWQPQHF. The CDR3, as DNA: TGTGCCAGCAGCCAAGATCTGACAGGGTGGCAGCCCCAGCATTTT.

The J gene is TRBJ2-1, the V gene TRBV19; 10 bases fit TRBD2. The CDR3 is 14 amino acids. The germline V gene has CDR1 LNHDA and CDR2 SQIVND (reference sequence). Trimming took 3 bases from V and 7 from J; bases not matched to a gene: 3. Written as DNA, the CDR3 is TGTGCCAGTAGTATTAGTAGCGGGAGGAATGAGCAGTTCTTC. It encodes CASSISSGRNEQFF.